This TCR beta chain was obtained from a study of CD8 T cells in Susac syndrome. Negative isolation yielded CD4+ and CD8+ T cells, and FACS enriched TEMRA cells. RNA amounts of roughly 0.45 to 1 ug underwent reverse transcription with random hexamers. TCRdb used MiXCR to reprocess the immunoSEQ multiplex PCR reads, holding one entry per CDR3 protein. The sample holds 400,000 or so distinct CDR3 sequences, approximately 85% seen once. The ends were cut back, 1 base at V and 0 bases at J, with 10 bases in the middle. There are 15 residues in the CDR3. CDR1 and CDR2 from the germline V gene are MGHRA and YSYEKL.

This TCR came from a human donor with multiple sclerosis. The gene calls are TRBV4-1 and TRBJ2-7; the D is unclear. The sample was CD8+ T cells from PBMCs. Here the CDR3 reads CASSQVRSSSYEQYF. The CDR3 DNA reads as TGCGCCAGCAGCCAAGTCAGGTCTAGCTCCTACGAGCAGTACTTC.